Listed below are T cell receptor beta chains from one sample, sequenced in a study of T cell repertoires in ileal Crohn's disease. Sequencing was performed with immunoSEQ multiplex PCR; in TCRdb, only in-frame clones are kept and a portion is missing. The table lists approximately 10,000 clones, over 60% of them singletons. The specimen sequenced was ileal tissue. The source of these receptors is an adult with Crohn's disease. The CDR3 runs from the conserved cysteine through the conserved F or W. D genes are given only for firm matches. Not all rows give a size; the values are once, few, many and, for expanded clones, a class.

d_gene	abundance	v_gene	j_gene	CDR3nt	CDR3aa
TRBD1	NA	TRBV13	TRBJ2-7	TGTGCCAGCAGCCCTCAGGGGGCAGGTCTTCATGACCACGAGCAGTACTTC	CASSPQGAGLHDHEQYF
NA	NA	TRBV21-1	TRBJ1-1	TGTGCCAGCAGCAATGCTAACCACACTGAAGCTTTCTTT	CASSNANHTEAFF
TRBD2	NA	TRBV15	TRBJ2-7	TGTGCCACCAGCAGGCGGGGGGACCGGGAGCAGTACTTC	CATSRRGDREQYF
TRBD1	NA	TRBV9	TRBJ2-1	TGTGCCAGCAGCCCTCAGGGAGGCAGGGGGCATGAGCAGTTCTTC	CASSPQGGRGHEQFF
TRBD1	once	TRBV5-1	TRBJ1-1	TGCGCCAGCAGGGGGACAGGGAACACTGAAGCTTTCTTT	CASRGTGNTEAFF
NA	NA	TRBV7-9	TRBJ2-3	TGTGCCAGCAGCTCGACAGATACGCAGTATTTT	CASSSTDTQYF
NA	few	TRBV18	TRBJ2-1	TGTGCCAGCTCACCACCGTCAGGGGCGGGTGAGCAGTTCTTC	CASSPPSGAGEQFF
NA	NA	TRBV6-1	TRBJ1-4	TGTGCCAGCAGGGGCCGGGGGGCGTTTGAAAAACTGTTTTTT	CASRGRGAFEKLFF
NA	few	TRBV6-1	TRBJ2-7	TGTGCCAGCAGTTTGTCGGAGGTGAGCTCCTACGAGCAGTACTTC	CASSLSEVSSYEQYF
TRBD2	NA	TRBV7-7	TRBJ2-5	TGTGCCAGCAGCTCTAGCGGGGGATACGCGGAGACCCAGTACTTC	CASSSSGGYAETQYF
TRBD2	NA	TRBV7-6	TRBJ2-7	TGTGCCAGCAGCCCCGCGGGAGGGAACGAGCAGTACTTC	CASSPAGGNEQYF
TRBD2	once	TRBV28	TRBJ2-7	TGTGCCAGCAGGCCGGGAGGGGGCGAGCAGTACTTC	CASRPGGGEQYF
NA	NA	TRBV7-7	TRBJ2-2	TGTGCTAGCAGCTTATATAGGGCGGGGACCGGGGAGCTGTTTTTT	CASSLYRAGTGELFF
TRBD2	NA	TRBV23-1	TRBJ2-3	TGCGCCAGCTCAATCGCTACTAGCGGCACAGATACGCAGTATTTT	CASSIATSGTDTQYF
NA	NA	TRBV5-1	TRBJ2-1	TGCGCCAGCAGAGAGCGGGTAAGCTCCTACAATGAGCAGTTCTTC	CASRERVSSYNEQFF
TRBD1	NA	TRBV30	TRBJ1-5	TGTGCCTGGGACAGGGGAAGCAATCAGCCCCAGCATTTT	CAWDRGSNQPQHF
TRBD2	NA	TRBV13	TRBJ2-7	TGTGCCAGCAGCTCGAGACTAGCGGGAGGGCCGGGTCTTTACGAGCAGTACTTC	CASSSRLAGGPGLYEQYF
TRBD2	few	TRBV20-1	TRBJ2-1	TGCAGTGCTTGGCGACTAGCTGCGAGGCTCTTC	CSAWRLAARLF
NA	NA	TRBV7-9	TRBJ1-5	TGTGCCAGCAGCTCGCAGGGGAGTCAGCCCCAGCATTTT	CASSSQGSQPQHF
NA	NA	TRBV5-5	TRBJ2-2	TGTGCCAGCAGCTTCTTAAACACCGGGGAGCTGTTTTTT	CASSFLNTGELFF
TRBD1	NA	TRBV19	TRBJ1-5	TGTGCCAGTAGTCCCCGACAGGGGGCCCAGCCCCAGCATTTT	CASSPRQGAQPQHF
TRBD1	once	TRBV29-1	TRBJ1-2	TGCAGCGTCGACTTGGGACAGGGGGTGAACTATGGCTACACCTTC	CSVDLGQGVNYGYTF
NA	NA	TRBV19	TRBJ2-3	TGTGCCAGTAGAAAGAGGGGGGGCTTCACAGATACGCAGTATTTT	CASRKRGGFTDTQYF
NA	few	TRBV15	TRBJ2-1	TGTGCCACCAGCTGGAGGGCCCTCAGCAATGAGCAGTTCTTC	CATSWRALSNEQFF
TRBD1	NA	TRBV7-9	TRBJ1-1	TGTGCCAGCAGCTACCAGGGACAGGCAGCCTTGAACACTGAAGCTTTCTTT	CASSYQGQAALNTEAFF
TRBD2	NA	TRBV6-5	TRBJ2-7	TGTGCCACCAGTTGGGAGGGAGGGAAGAGCTCCTACGAGCAGTACTTC	CATSWEGGKSSYEQYF
NA	NA	TRBV10-2	TRBJ1-4	TGCGCCAGCAGTGAGTCGAGGCAAGCTGATTCGAATGAAAAACTGTTTTTT	CASSESRQADSNEKLFF
TRBD2	NA	TRBV6-1	TRBJ2-3	TGTGCCACCTTAGCGGGGGGGGTTTATACGCAGTATTTT	CATLAGGVYTQYF
TRBD2	few	TRBV7-2	TRBJ2-7	TGTGCCAGCAGCGCTCGACTAGCAGAAGAGCAGTACTTC	CASSARLAEEQYF
TRBD1	NA	TRBV6-5	TRBJ1-2	TGTGCCAGCAACGAACAGGGGGGGATTGGGTATGGCTACACCTTC	CASNEQGGIGYGYTF
TRBD1	NA	TRBV25-1	TRBJ1-1	TGTGCCAGCAGTGCCTCCAGGGGGCGACTTAACACTGAAGCTTTCTTT	CASSASRGRLNTEAFF
NA	NA	TRBV11-2	TRBJ1-1	TGTGCCAGCAGCTTCGGGTTGAACACTGAAGCTTTCTTT	CASSFGLNTEAFF
NA	NA	TRBV20-1	TRBJ1-1	TGCAGTGCTAGAGCGGATGGGGAGGCTTTCTTT	CSARADGEAFF
NA	NA	TRBV11-1	TRBJ2-7	TGTGCCAGCAGCTTACAATCGGGGGAGCAGTACTTC	CASSLQSGEQYF
TRBD1	NA	TRBV28	TRBJ1-2	TGTGCCAGCAGTACGCTCAGGACAGGGATCTACTATGGCTACACCTTC	CASSTLRTGIYYGYTF
NA	few	TRBV15	TRBJ1-1	TGTGCCACCAGCCTCGGAGGGGACACTGAAGCTTTCTTT	CATSLGGDTEAFF
TRBD2	medium-sized	TRBV18	TRBJ2-1	TGTGCCAGCTCACCAGGGACTAGGGCTTACAATGAGCAGTTCTTC	CASSPGTRAYNEQFF
NA	NA	TRBV7-2	TRBJ2-7	TGTGCCAGCAGCTTAGCCGTCAGGGGCCATTACGAGCAGTACTTC	CASSLAVRGHYEQYF
TRBD2	NA	TRBV19	TRBJ2-1	TGTGCCAGTATGCCGGGACTAGCGGGGACCAATGAGCAGTTCTTC	CASMPGLAGTNEQFF
TRBD2	NA	TRBV7-4	TRBJ2-1	TGTGCCAGCAGCCCGACTAGCGGGAGAAGGAATGAGCAGTTCTTC	CASSPTSGRRNEQFF
NA	NA	TRBV30	TRBJ2-7	TGTGCCATCGATACTCTTTACGAGCAGTACTTC	CAIDTLYEQYF
NA	once	TRBV4-1	TRBJ2-1	TGCGCCAGCAGCCAAGGGGTCACACCTAGGGGTGAGCAGTTCTTC	CASSQGVTPRGEQFF
NA	NA	TRBV29-1	TRBJ1-2	TGCAGCGTGGCCCCAGGGGCGTTAGGCTACACCTTC	CSVAPGALGYTF
NA	few	TRBV4-1	TRBJ2-1	TGCGCCAGCAGCCAAGATCTCCCCCCGCGGGAGCAGTTCTTC	CASSQDLPPREQFF
NA	NA	TRBV2	TRBJ2-7	TGTGCCAGCAAGACTTCCGGGGGTCCCTACGAGCAGTACTTC	CASKTSGGPYEQYF
TRBD2	once	TRBV25-1	TRBJ2-2	TGTGCCAGCAGGCCCGGGACTACCTACGCTGGGGAGCTGTTTTTT	CASRPGTTYAGELFF
NA	few	TRBV4-1	TRBJ1-2	TGCGCCAGCAGCCAAGGGGATAAGGGGGACTATGGCTACACCTTC	CASSQGDKGDYGYTF
NA	NA	TRBV9	TRBJ1-1	TGTGCCAGCAGCGTAGTAGTGAACACTGAAGCTTTCTTT	CASSVVVNTEAFF